The sequence of this TCR beta chain was determined in a study of blood T cell repertoires in COVID-19. Across the whole study: Sources were T cells, B-cell-depleted T cells, or PBMCs; the material itself was cDNA or gDNA.

Clinical history reported by participants formed the basis on which cohorts were assigned. Two negative PCRs, clearance, or symptom resolution characterized the recovered Cohort 3 donors. How the authors handled the data: Estimates of nucleated cell counts were drawn from the amplification of reference gene primers. TCRdb keeps only in-frame clones here, not all; method: immunoSEQ multiplex PCR. V, J and clone size derive from that table, while D and trimming were established from the DNA sequence. The repertoire has approximately 310,000 clones, around nine tenths of them found once; the top ten carry roughly 5%. Material for sequencing was PBMCs or T cells enriched from blood (not recorded which). The receptor was derived from a man aged 60-69 years who had recovered from COVID-19.

CDR3 in amino acids: CASSFFAGGPNEQFF. CDR3 in DNA: TGCGCCAGCAGCTTTTTCGCGGGAGGGCCTAACGAGCAGTTCTTC. V usage is TRBV5-1 and J usage is TRBJ2-1, with 9 bases that match TRBD2. The V gene end was trimmed by 2 bases and the J gene end by 10 bases; junction bases not matched to a gene: 10. CDR3 length: 15 amino acids. Per germline, CDR1 SGHRS and CDR2 YFSETQ.